The 20 T cell receptor beta chains presented below share a single source sample, sequenced in a study of cytomegalovirus exposure and HLA in healthy donors. PCR used 60 Vbeta primers and 13 Jbeta primers. Repertoires were generated with immunoSEQ multiplex PCR, while TCRdb's copy carries only in-frame clones and drops some. The sample has some 130,000 clones; about 70% are singletons. Sequencing was done on a sample of PBMCs. All receptors come from a woman between 55 and 75 years old in good health and CMV-seropositive.

The gene calls are TRBV4-1 and TRBJ1-2; no reliable D call. Trimming took off 1 base at V and 5 bases at J, with 14 bases between the two ends. Germline V lookup: CDR1 MGHRA, CDR2 YSYEKL. The CDR3 is 15 amino acids. CDR3 bases: TGCGCCAGCAGCCAAGGGGTGGGTTCGGGGTATGGCTACACCTTC. Translating gives CASSQGVGSGYGYTF.

This clone was picked up one time. Here the CDR3 reads CASSLRPGYTGELFF. In DNA, the CDR3 is TGTGCCAGCAGTTTACGCCCGGGGTACACCGGGGAGCTGTTTTTT. The chain is built from TRBV27 and TRBJ2-2; D is perhaps TRBD2 (5 bases). The CDR3 covers 15 residues. Germline assignment: CDR1 MNHEY and CDR2 SMNVEV (reference sequence). The V gene lost 2 bases and the J gene lost 3 bases, with 10 bases spanning the gap.

The gene calls are TRBV28 and TRBJ1-6; 10 bases fit TRBD1. Trimming took 5 bases from V and 3 from J; bases not matched to a gene: 13. Germline V lookup: CDR1 MDHEN, CDR2 SYDVKM. This CDR3 spans 19 amino acids. The CDR3 spells CASSPPRQGASLYNSPLHF. DNA for the CDR3: TGTGCCAGCAGTCCCCCGAGACAGGGGGCAAGCCTCTATAATTCACCCCTCCACTTT. Drawing the rest from reference TRBV28 and TRBJ1-6, the complete variable domain is DVKVTQSSRYLVKRTGEKVFLECVQDMDHENMFWYRQDPGLGLRLIYFSYDVKMKEKGDIPEGYSVSREKKERFSLILESASTNQTSMYLCASSPPRQGASLYNSPLHFGNGTRLTVT.

V usage is TRBV7-3 and J usage is TRBJ1-3, with D unclear. The germline V gene encodes CDR1 SGHTA and CDR2 FQGTGA. There are 15 residues in the CDR3. The V end was cut by 1 base, the J end by 3 bases, with 10 bases between. The CDR3 region has the DNA TGTGCCAGCAGCTTAAGCGGCTCGGGTGGAAACACCATATATTTT. Translated, it gives CASSLSGSGGNTIYF.

Only a few counts were recorded for this clone. The chain is built from TRBV7-9 and TRBJ1-1; 8 bases map to TRBD1. CDR3 length: 14 residues. CDR1 is SEHNR, CDR2 FQNEAQ, per germline (reference sequence). Trimming at V came to 5 bases and at J to 4 bases, leaving 6 bases not matched to a gene. CDR3: CASSQETGATEAFF. The CDR3 region has the DNA TGTGCCAGCAGCCAGGAGACAGGGGCCACTGAAGCTTTCTTT. Full variable domain (missing parts from reference TRBV7-9 and TRBJ1-1): DTGVSQNPRHKITKRGQNVTFRCDPISEHNRLYWYRQTLGQGPEFLTYFQNEAQLEKSRLLSDRFSAERPKGSFSTLEIQRTEQGDSAMYLCASSQETGATEAFFGQGTRLTVV.

This clone appeared a single time. J is TRBJ2-1 and V is TRBV25-1; 15 nucleotides line up with TRBD2. Germline CDR1 and CDR2: MGHDK and SYGVNS. V lost 1 base and J lost 12; bases outside the gene matches: 7. The length of the CDR3 is 16 residues. The CDR3: CASSEWTSGGVQGQFF. CDR3 DNA: TGTGCCAGCAGTGAATGGACTAGCGGGGGGGTGCAGGGGCAGTTCTTC.

The J gene is TRBJ2-3, the V gene TRBV13; 9 bases align to TRBD2. V shed 5 bases and J 1 base; nucleotides not matched to a gene: 4. The germline V gene encodes CDR1 PRHDT and CDR2 FYEKMQ (reference sequence). The CDR3 is 15 residues long. As DNA, the CDR3 is TGTGCCAGCAGCCTTAGCGGGGGCCGCACAGATACGCAGTATTTT. Its protein is CASSLSGGRTDTQYF.

V and J are TRBV7-2 and TRBJ1-6; D possibly corresponds to TRBD1 (6 bases). Germline CDR1 SGHTA, CDR2 FQGNSA. Trimming removed 0 bases from V and 10 bases from J, with 10 bases in between. The CDR3 covers 14 residues. CDR3 sequence: CASSLAGHISPLHF. The CDR3 bases are TGTGCCAGCAGCTTAGCGGGACACATATCACCCCTCCACTTT.

This clone was counted between two and nine times. The rearrangement uses TRBV13 and TRBJ2-7; 8 bases line up with TRBD1. From germline, CDR1 is PRHDT and CDR2 FYEKMQ (reference sequence). The CDR3 spans 14 residues. V shed 4 bases, J shed 1 base, and the junction held 3 bases outside the gene matches. Here the CDR3 DNA reads TGTGCCAGCAGCTCCCAGGGGGCTTCCTACGAGCAGTACTTC. Protein product: CASSSQGASYEQYF.

V usage is TRBV19 and J usage is TRBJ2-7, with no clear D. CDR1 is LNHDA and CDR2 is SQIVND in the germline V gene (reference sequence). The CDR3 contains 15 residues. V lost 5 bases and J 3 bases, leaving 17 bases between the germline ends. The CDR3 region has the DNA TGTGCCAGTAGTCCCCCAGGCCTTGCCCTCTACGAGCAGTACTTC. It encodes CASSPPGLALYEQYF.

The chain uses TRBV19 and TRBJ2-3; 9 nucleotides agree with TRBD1. Germline CDR1 is LNHDA and CDR2 is SQIVND (reference sequence). This CDR3 contains 13 residues. Trimming removed 8 bases from V and 11 bases from J; junction bases left unmatched: 11. CDR3 protein: CASRPQQGAGQYF. The CDR3 nucleotides are TGTGCCAGTCGACCGCAACAGGGGGCAGGGCAGTATTTT.

The gene calls are TRBV6-5 and TRBJ1-1, with 7 bases fitting TRBD1. CDR3 length: 13 residues. Germline V CDR1 and CDR2: MNHEY, SVGAGI. With 6 bases clipped from V and 7 bases from J, the junction kept 8 bases outside the gene matches. The DNA for the CDR3 is TGTGCCAGCAGCCCACAGGGGAACGGTGAAGCTTTCTTT. Its translation: CASSPQGNGEAFF.

This chain joins TRBV19 and TRBJ1-4; 8 nucleotides agree with TRBD1. Per the germline V gene, CDR1 is LNHDA and CDR2 is SQIVND (reference sequence). The V segment lost 6 bases and the J segment 4 bases; nucleotides outside the gene matches: 7. The CDR3 is 15 residues long. The CDR3 reads CASRPRTGFNEKLFF. CDR3 sequence (DNA): TGTGCCAGTAGACCCCGGACAGGGTTTAATGAAAAACTGTTTTTT.

V is TRBV7-2 and J is TRBJ1-2; TRBD1 matches at 9 bases. The germline CDR1 and CDR2 sequences are SGHTA and FQGNSA. This CDR3 region has 15 residues. V lost 3 bases, J lost 6 bases, and 8 bases stayed unmatched. CDR3 region: CASSLGQGLLNGYTF. For the CDR3, the DNA is TGTGCCAGCAGCTTGGGACAGGGTCTTCTGAATGGCTACACCTTC.

On this clone: Other DNA sequences in the same sample also yield this CDR3. The CDR3 loop reads CASSDPGGSYNEQFF. In DNA form, the CDR3 reads TGTGCCAGCAGTGATCCGGGAGGCTCCTACAATGAGCAGTTCTTC. The chain combines TRBV6-1 with TRBJ2-1, with 7 bases matching TRBD2. This CDR3 has 15 amino acids. The junction had 2 bases not matched to a gene; V was cut back by 3 bases and J by 0 bases. Germline CDR1 reads MNHNS; CDR2 reads SASEGT.

CDR3 amino acids: CASSSTGTGIIYEQYF. DNA of the CDR3: TGCGCCAGCAGTTCAACCGGGACAGGGATTATATACGAGCAGTACTTC. V gene TRBV5-1 combines with J gene TRBJ2-7; 9 bases agree with TRBD1. J gave up 4 bases and V 5 bases, and 13 bases lay outside the gene matches. Germline CDR1 and CDR2: SGHRS and YFSETQ. CDR3 length: 16 amino acids.

The chain is built from TRBV6-1 and TRBJ2-3; no reliable D call. The V gene lost 5 bases and the J gene lost 5 bases, with 5 bases spanning the gap. This CDR3 contains 11 residues. The germline V gene has CDR1 MNHNS and CDR2 SASEGT. DNA for the CDR3: TGTGCCAGCAGTTATGTAGATACGCAGTATTTT. Translating it yields CASSYVDTQYF.

V gene TRBV5-4 combines with J gene TRBJ2-1; possibly TRBD2 for D (7 bases). Trimming removed 3 bases from V and 0 bases from J, with 10 bases in between. Germline-derived CDR1 and CDR2 are SGHNT and YYREEE (reference sequence). The CDR3 loop spans 15 amino acids. CDR3 residues: CASSSGGRSYNEQFF. The DNA of the CDR3 is TGTGCCAGCAGCTCCGGGGGGCGCTCCTACAATGAGCAGTTCTTC. Looking up the rest from reference TRBV5-4 and TRBJ2-1 gives the full variable domain: ETGVTQSPTHLIKTRGQQVTLRCSSQSGHNTVSWYQQALGQGPQFIFQYYREEENGRGNFPPRFSGLQFPNYSSELNVNALELDDSALYLCASSSGGRSYNEQFFGPGTRLTVL.

The chain is built from TRBV15 and TRBJ1-4, with 8 bases lining up with TRBD1. This CDR3 spans 17 amino acids. V dropped 5 bases and J dropped 1; count of bases not matched to a gene: 9. In germline, CDR1 is LNHNV, CDR2 YYDKDF (reference sequence). Here the CDR3 DNA reads TGTGCCACCAGCGCCGGGACAGGCAGCGGAACTAATGAAAAACTGTTTTTT. Protein product: CATSAGTGSGTNEKLFF.

This clone was detected once. The rearrangement uses TRBV10-3 and TRBJ1-5; no reliable D call. Germline V gives CDR1 ENHRY, CDR2 SYGVKD. The CDR3 spans 15 residues. Trimming removed 0 bases at V and 4 bases at J, with 10 bases between. Here the CDR3 DNA reads TGTGCCATCAGTGAGTCGGCCAGCGAAAATCAGCCCCAGCATTTT. As protein: CAISESASENQPQHF.